These T cell receptor beta chains were read from a single sample in a study of identical twins. MiXCR, applied by TCRdb to the 5' RACE reads, yields one record per CDR3 protein. The data hold approximately 220,000 distinct CDR3 sequences, with around 8.1% observed a single time. These same records also appear under a second study, on yellow fever vaccine responses in identical twins.

Sequencing was done on a sample of memory (CD45RO+) T cells sorted from blood. All receptors come from a woman between 18 and 29 years old in good health. The CDR3 runs from the conserved cysteine through the conserved F or W. D genes are given only for firm matches. Clone size is not always given. Where it is, it says once, few, many or a class for expanded clones.

v_call	j_call	clone_size	d_call	cdr3_length	cdr3_nt	cdr3_aa
TRBV7-2	TRBJ2-7	few	-	15	TGTGCCAGCAGCTTAGCTCGGGGGGCCTTCTACGAGCAGTACTTC	CASSLARGAFYEQYF
TRBV24-1	TRBJ2-2	many	-	14	TGTGCCACCAGGAAATCGGGGAACACCGGGGAGCTGTTTTTT	CATRKSGNTGELFF
TRBV7-6	TRBJ2-5	-	TRBD1	18	TGTACCAGCAGGCCAACGGGGGGACAGGGGGTTGGTGGAGAGACCCAGTACTTC	CTSRPTGGQGVGGETQYF
TRBV12-3/TRBV12-4	TRBJ2-2	-	-	10	TGTGCCAGCAGCCGCGGGGAGCTGTTTTTT	CASSRGELFF
TRBV20-1	TRBJ2-3	many	TRBD2	14	TGCAGTGCTAGGGGGACTAGCGGCACAGATACGCAGTATTTT	CSARGTSGTDTQYF
TRBV12-3/TRBV12-4	TRBJ2-7	many	-	12	TGTGCCAGCAGTTTAAACTACTACGAGCAGTACTTC	CASSLNYYEQYF
TRBV7-9	TRBJ1-1	few	-	14	TGTGCCAGCAGCTTATCGCCCGCCCACACTGAAGCTTTCTTT	CASSLSPAHTEAFF
TRBV6-1	TRBJ2-5	-	TRBD2	14	TGTGCCAGCAGGTCCCATGGACTAGAAGAGACCCAGTACTTC	CASRSHGLEETQYF
TRBV29-1	TRBJ2-4	many	-	15	TGCAGCGTCTCCCGCACATCCACCGCCAAAAACATTCAGTACTTC	CSVSRTSTAKNIQYF
TRBV4-3	TRBJ2-4	-	-	16	TGCGCCAGCAGCCAAGATGGGCCAGGGGTAGCTAACATTCAGTACTTC	CASSQDGPGVANIQYF
TRBV28	TRBJ2-7	-	TRBD1	14	TGTGCCAGCAGGCCCAGGGACAGACACTACGAGCAGTACTTC	CASRPRDRHYEQYF
TRBV6-1	TRBJ2-2	-	TRBD1	14	TGTGCCAGCAGGATACAGGGGGCAAAAGGGGAGCTGTTTTTT	CASRIQGAKGELFF
TRBV5-1	TRBJ2-1	many	TRBD1	14	TGCGCCAGCAGCTGGGACAGGGGAGGCGGTGAGCAGTTCTTC	CASSWDRGGGEQFF
TRBV6-2/TRBV6-3	TRBJ2-3	-	-	14	TGTGCCAGCAGGGGACCGGGACCGACAGATACGCAGTATTTT	CASRGPGPTDTQYF
TRBV7-9	TRBJ1-5	many	TRBD1	15	TGTGCCAGCAGCCGGGGACAGGGCGGAAATCAGCCCCAGCATTTT	CASSRGQGGNQPQHF
TRBV7-2	TRBJ2-7	-	-	14	TGTGCCAGCAGCTTATTTCGCGGGAACTACGAGCAGTACTTC	CASSLFRGNYEQYF
TRBV7-3	TRBJ2-6	many	-	15	TGTGCCAGCAGCTTATTGGGAACTGGGGCCAACGTCCTGACTTTC	CASSLLGTGANVLTF
TRBV30	TRBJ1-3	-	-	16	TGTGCCTGGAGTGTAGGTTCCGGGACAAGTGGAAACACCATATATTTT	CAWSVGSGTSGNTIYF
TRBV7-2	TRBJ2-5	-	-	14	TGTGCCAGCAGCCCGAACCTCCCGGGGGCAACCCAGTACTTC	CASSPNLPGATQYF
TRBV14	TRBJ1-1	-	-	13	TGTGCCAGCAGCCAAGCATTGACAGGAGAAACTTTCTTT	CASSQALTGETFF
TRBV6-2/TRBV6-3	TRBJ2-7	few	-	13	TGTGCCAGCAGGACGGTGGACAGCTACGAGCAGTACTTC	CASRTVDSYEQYF
TRBV27	TRBJ2-7	few	TRBD2	15	TGTGCCAGCAGTCCCGGGATAGCGGGCACCTACGAGCAGTACTTC	CASSPGIAGTYEQYF